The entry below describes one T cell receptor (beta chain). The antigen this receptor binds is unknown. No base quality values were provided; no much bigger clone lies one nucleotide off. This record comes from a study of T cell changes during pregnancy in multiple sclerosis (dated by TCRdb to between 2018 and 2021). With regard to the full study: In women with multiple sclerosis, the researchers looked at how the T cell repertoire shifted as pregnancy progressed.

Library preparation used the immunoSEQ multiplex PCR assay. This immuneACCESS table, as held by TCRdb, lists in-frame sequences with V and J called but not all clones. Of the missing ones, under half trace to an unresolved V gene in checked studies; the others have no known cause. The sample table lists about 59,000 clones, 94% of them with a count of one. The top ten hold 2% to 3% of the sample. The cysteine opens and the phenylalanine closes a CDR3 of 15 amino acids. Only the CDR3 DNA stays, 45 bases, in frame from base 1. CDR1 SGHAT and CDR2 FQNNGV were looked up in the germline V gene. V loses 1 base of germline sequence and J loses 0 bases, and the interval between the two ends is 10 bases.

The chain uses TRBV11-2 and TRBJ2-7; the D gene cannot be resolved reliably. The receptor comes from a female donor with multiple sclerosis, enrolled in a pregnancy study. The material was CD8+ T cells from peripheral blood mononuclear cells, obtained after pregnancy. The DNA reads TGTGCCAGCAGCTTAGGTGGAGTGCCCTCCTACGAGCAGTACTTC. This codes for CASSLGGVPSYEQYF.